This T cell receptor beta chain was sequenced for a study of regulatory T cells in long-lasting Graves disease. CDR3-region Arm-PCR and iRepertoire HTBI primers produced the TCR beta libraries. TCRdb re-called the multiplex PCR reads with MiXCR, one entry per CDR3 protein. The sample records 550,000 or so distinct CDR3 sequences, 12% being singletons. With V trimmed by 5 bases and J by 3 bases, 14 bases remained unmatched. This CDR3 spans 17 amino acids. The germline V gene encodes CDR1 MDHEN and CDR2 SYDVKM. Time point noted: newly diagnosed GD, antithyroid drugs for less than 3 months. PBMC-derived RNA was used for the TCR library. This clonotype was detected many times. These data were also reused for a study on T cells in Graves' hyperthyroidism and ophthalmopathy.

This receptor was identified in a woman aged 25-40 years with Graves disease. The chain employs TRBV28 and TRBJ2-7, with TRBD1 matching 9 bases. This specimen was peripheral blood mononuclear cells (PBMCs), taken at new diagnosis, from a patient treated with antithyroid drugs. CDR3 nucleotide sequence: TGTGCCAGCAGTCGTTCACCTTTCGGGACAGGGAACTACGAGCAGTACTTC. This codes for CASSRSPFGTGNYEQYF.